Sequencing of this T cell receptor (beta chain) was carried out in a study of blood T cell repertoires in COVID-19. At the level of the study: T cells, B-cell-depleted T cells, or PBMCs supplied cDNA or gDNA.

Per the study methods: Estimates of nucleated cell counts were drawn from the amplification of reference gene primers. Some clones are missing from TCRdb's copy, which holds only in-frame ones; the method was immunoSEQ multiplex PCR. The V and J calls and clone size come from that table; D and trimming were worked out from the DNA. Among about 200,000 clones listed, around nine tenths were seen once. CDR1 and CDR2 (germline): LGHDT, YNNKEL (reference sequence). CDR3 size: 15 residues. The V and J ends lost 2 bases and 5 bases, in that order; junction bases with no gene match: 6. Sequencing input: peripheral blood. The chain recombines TRBV3-1 (or the pseudogene TRBV3-2) with TRBJ2-3; 8 bases line up with TRBD2. The source is a man between 18 and 35 years old with active or convalescent COVID-19. DNA for the CDR3: TGTGCCAGCAGCCAAACAGCGGGAGCTCGAGATACGCAGTATTTT. It yields the protein CASSQTAGARDTQYF.